The source of this TCR beta chain is a study of T cell repertoires in cytomegalovirus infection. The overall study: From public TCR beta signatures came an indication of both CMV infection and matching HLA type. Findings and caveats of the study: Accumulated public TCR beta family frequency recognized individuals carrying CMV together with the relevant HLA. Ex vivo, HLA-C-restricted CMV-specific TCR beta clonotypes prevailed over the rest of the response.

This clonotype was seen a few times. Its antigen is not identified. TCRdb re-called the reads through MiXCR, storing one row per CDR3 protein. Among hundreds of thousands of distinct CDR3 sequences listed, 20% to 30% were seen once. This receptor was obtained from a human donor in good health (CMV status not recorded). Some clones in this sample may be carry-over from other donors' samples. What was sequenced was CD8+ T cells from PBMCs.

CDR3 protein: CASKGLTGDQPQHF. In DNA form, the CDR3 reads TGTGCCAGCAAGGGACTCACTGGCGATCAGCCCCAGCATTTT. The rearrangement joins TRBV6-2 or TRBV6-3 to TRBJ1-5; D perhaps matches TRBD1 (5 bases). Per germline, CDR1 MNHEY and CDR2 SVGEGT. The V end lost 7 bases, the J end lost 5 bases, and 15 bases lay between the germline ends. This CDR3 region has 14 residues.